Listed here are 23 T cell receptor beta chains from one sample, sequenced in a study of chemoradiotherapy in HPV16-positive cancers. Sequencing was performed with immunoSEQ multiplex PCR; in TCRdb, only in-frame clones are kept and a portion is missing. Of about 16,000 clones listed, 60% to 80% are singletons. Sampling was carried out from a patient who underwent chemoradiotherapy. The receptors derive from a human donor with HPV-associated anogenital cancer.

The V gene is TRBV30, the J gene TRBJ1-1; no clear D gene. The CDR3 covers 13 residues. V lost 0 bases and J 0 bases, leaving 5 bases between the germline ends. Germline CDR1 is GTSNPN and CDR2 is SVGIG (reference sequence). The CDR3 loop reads CAWSVGMNTEAFF. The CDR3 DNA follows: TGTGCCTGGAGTGTGGGTATGAACACTGAAGCTTTCTTT.

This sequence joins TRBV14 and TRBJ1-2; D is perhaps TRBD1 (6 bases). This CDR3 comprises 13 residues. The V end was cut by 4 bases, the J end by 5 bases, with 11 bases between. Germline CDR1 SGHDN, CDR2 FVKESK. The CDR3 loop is CASSPEDRYGYTF. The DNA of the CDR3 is TGTGCCAGCAGCCCAGAGGACAGATATGGCTACACCTTC.

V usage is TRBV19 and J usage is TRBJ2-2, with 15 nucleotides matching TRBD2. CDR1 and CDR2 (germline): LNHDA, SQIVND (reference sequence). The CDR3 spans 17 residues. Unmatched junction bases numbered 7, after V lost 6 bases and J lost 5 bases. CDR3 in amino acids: CASSRTSGGASTGELFF. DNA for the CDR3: TGTGCCAGTAGCCGGACTAGCGGGGGGGCGTCGACCGGGGAGCTGTTTTTT.

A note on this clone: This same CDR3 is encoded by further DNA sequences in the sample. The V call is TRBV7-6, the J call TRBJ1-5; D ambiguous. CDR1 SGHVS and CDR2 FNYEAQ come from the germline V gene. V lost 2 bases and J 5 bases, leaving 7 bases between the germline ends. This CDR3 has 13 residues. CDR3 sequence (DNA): TGTGCCAGCAGCTTAAGGCGGGATCAGCCCCAGCATTTT. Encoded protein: CASSLRRDQPQHF.

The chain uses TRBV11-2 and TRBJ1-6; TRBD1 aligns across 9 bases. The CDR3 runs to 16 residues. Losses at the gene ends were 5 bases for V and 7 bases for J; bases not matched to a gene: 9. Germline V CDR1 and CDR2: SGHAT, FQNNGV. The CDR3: CASSTLGQGGNSPLHF. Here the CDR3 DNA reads TGTGCCAGCAGCACTCTGGGACAGGGAGGCAATTCACCCCTCCACTTT.

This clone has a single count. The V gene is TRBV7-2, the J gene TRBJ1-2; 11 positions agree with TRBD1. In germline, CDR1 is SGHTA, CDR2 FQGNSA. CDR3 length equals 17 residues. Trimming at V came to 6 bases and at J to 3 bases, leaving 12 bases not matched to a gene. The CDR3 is CASSIRPGTGGYYGYTF. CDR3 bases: TGTGCCAGCAGTATAAGGCCCGGGACAGGGGGTTACTATGGCTACACCTTC.

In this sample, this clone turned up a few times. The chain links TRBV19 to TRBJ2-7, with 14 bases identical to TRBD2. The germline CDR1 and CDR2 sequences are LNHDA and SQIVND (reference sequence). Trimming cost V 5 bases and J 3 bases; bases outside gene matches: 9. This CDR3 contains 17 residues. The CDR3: CASSRGLGTSGGYEQYF. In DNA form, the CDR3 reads TGTGCCAGTAGTCGAGGATTAGGGACTAGCGGGGGCTACGAGCAGTACTTC. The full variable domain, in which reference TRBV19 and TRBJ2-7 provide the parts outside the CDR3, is DGGITQSPKYLFRKEGQNVTLSCEQNLNHDAMYWYRQDPGQGLRLIYYSQIVNDFQKGDIAEGYSVSREKKESFPLTVTSAQKNPTAFYLCASSRGLGTSGGYEQYFGPGTRLTVT.

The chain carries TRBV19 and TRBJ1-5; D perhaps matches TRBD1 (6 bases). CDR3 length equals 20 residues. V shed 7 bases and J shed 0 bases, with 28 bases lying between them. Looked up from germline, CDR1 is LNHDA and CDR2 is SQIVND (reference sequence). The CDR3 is CASTLDGPGTNFYSNQPQHF. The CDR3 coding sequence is TGTGCCAGTACCCTAGACGGGCCCGGGACAAATTTTTATAGCAATCAGCCCCAGCATTTT. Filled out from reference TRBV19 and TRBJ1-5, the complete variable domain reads DGGITQSPKYLFRKEGQNVTLSCEQNLNHDAMYWYRQDPGQGLRLIYYSQIVNDFQKGDIAEGYSVSREKKESFPLTVTSAQKNPTAFYLCASTLDGPGTNFYSNQPQHFGDGTRLSIL.

The chain's CDR3 is CASSPGTGVGYTF. In DNA form, the CDR3 reads TGTGCCAGCTCGCCCGGGACAGGGGTTGGCTACACCTTC. The chain combines TRBV18 with TRBJ1-2; 10 nucleotides match TRBD1. Germline trimming cut 6 bases from V and 7 bases from J; bases unmatched to any gene: 5. CDR1 and CDR2 from the germline V gene are KGHSH and LQKENI. The length of the CDR3 is 13 residues. The entire variable domain, with the rest obtained from reference TRBV18 and TRBJ1-2, is as follows: NAGVMQNPRHLVRRRGQEARLRCSPMKGHSHVYWYRQLPEEGLKFMVYLQKENIIDESGMPKERFSAEFPKEGPSILRIQQVVRGDSAAYFCASSPGTGVGYTFGSGTRLTVV.

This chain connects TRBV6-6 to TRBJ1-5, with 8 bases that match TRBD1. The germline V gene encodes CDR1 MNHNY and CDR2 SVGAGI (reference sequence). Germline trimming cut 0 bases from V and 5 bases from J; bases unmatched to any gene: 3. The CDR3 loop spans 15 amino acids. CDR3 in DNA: TGTGCCAGCAGTTACTCAGGACAGGGATATCAGCCCCAGCATTTT. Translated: CASSYSGQGYQPQHF.

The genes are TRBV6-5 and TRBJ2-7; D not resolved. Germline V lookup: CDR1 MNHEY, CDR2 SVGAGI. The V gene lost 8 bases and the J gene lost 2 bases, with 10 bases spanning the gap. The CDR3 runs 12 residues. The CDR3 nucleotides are TGTGCCAGCGGGGTTTGGGCCTACGAGCAGTACTTC. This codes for CASGVWAYEQYF.

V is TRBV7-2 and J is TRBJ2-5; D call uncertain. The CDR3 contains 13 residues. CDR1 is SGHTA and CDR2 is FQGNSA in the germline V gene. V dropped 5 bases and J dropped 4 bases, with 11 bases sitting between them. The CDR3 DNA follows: TGTGCCAGCAGCAAAAGCCTAGGAGAGACCCAGTACTTC. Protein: CASSKSLGETQYF.

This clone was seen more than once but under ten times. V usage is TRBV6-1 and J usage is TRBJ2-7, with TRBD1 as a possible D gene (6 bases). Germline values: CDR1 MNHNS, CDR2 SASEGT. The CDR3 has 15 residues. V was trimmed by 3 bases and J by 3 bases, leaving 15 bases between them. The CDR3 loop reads CASSDRGREFYEQYF. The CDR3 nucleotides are TGTGCCAGCAGTGACAGGGGCAGGGAATTCTACGAGCAGTACTTC.

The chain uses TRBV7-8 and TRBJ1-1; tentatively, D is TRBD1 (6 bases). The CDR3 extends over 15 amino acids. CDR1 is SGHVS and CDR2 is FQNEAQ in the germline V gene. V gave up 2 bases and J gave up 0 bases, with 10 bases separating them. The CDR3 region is CASSLTGRMNTEAFF. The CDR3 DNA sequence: TGTGCCAGCAGCTTAACAGGGAGGATGAACACTGAAGCTTTCTTT.

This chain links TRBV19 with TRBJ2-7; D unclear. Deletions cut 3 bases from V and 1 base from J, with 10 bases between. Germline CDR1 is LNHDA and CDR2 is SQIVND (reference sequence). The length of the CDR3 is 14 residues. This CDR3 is CASSIVAESYEQYF. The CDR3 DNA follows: TGTGCCAGTAGTATTGTAGCTGAATCCTACGAGCAGTACTTC.

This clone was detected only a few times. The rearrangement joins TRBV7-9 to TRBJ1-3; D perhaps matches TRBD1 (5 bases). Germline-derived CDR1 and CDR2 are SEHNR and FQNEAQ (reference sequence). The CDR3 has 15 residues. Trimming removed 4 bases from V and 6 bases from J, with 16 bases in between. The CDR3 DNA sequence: TGTGCCAGCAGCTACCCACGGACAACACAAAACACCATATATTTT. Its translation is CASSYPRTTQNTIYF.

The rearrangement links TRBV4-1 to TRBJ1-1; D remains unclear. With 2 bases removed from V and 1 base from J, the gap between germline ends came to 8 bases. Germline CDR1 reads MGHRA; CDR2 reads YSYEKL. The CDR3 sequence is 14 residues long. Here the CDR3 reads CASSQYSSNTEAFF. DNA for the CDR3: TGCGCCAGCAGCCAATACAGTTCGAACACTGAAGCTTTCTTT.

CDR3 sequence reads: CASSEPLRNSPLHF. CDR3 in DNA: TGTGCCAGCAGTGAACCCCTACGTAATTCACCCCTCCACTTT. V and J are TRBV2 and TRBJ1-6, with no clear D. V lost 2 bases and J lost 6, with 8 bases in between. CDR1 and CDR2 from the germline V gene are SNHLY and FYNNEI. This CDR3 is built from 14 residues.

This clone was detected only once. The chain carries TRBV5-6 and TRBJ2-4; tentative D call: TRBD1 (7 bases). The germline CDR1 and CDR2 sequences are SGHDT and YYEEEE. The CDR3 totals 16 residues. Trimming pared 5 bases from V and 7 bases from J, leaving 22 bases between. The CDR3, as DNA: TGTGCCAGCAGGAATCAGGGGGGCGCGATGAGGAACATTCAGTACTTC. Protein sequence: CASRNQGGAMRNIQYF.

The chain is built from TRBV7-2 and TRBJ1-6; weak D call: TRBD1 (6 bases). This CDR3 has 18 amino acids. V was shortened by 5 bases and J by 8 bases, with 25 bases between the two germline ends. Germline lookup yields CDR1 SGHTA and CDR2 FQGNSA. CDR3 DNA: TGTGCCAGCAGCCCCCAGAGGGGGAGCGCTTACATACATTCACCCCTCCACTTT. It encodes CASSPQRGSAYIHSPLHF.

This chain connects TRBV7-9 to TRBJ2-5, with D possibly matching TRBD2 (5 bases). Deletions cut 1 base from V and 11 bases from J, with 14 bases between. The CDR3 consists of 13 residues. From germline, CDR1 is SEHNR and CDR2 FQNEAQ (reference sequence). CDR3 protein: CASSLGEDGEQYF. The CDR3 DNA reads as TGTGCCAGCAGCTTAGGCGAGGATGGGGAGCAGTACTTC.

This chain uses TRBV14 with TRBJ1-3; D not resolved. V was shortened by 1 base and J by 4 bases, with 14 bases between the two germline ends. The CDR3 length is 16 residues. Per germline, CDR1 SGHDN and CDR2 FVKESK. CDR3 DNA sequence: TGTGCCAGCAGCCAAGTTACTACACGTGCAGGAAACACCATATATTTT. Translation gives CASSQVTTRAGNTIYF. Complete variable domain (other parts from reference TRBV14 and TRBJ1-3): EAGVTQFPSHSVIEKGQTVTLRCDPISGHDNLYWYRRVMGKEIKFLLHFVKESKQDESGMPNNRFLAERTGGTYSTLKVQPAELEDSGVYFCASSQVTTRAGNTIYFGEGSWLTVV.

The CDR3 region has the DNA TGTGCCAGCAGCTTGCCGGGGGCCTACGAGCAGTACTTC. This sequence encodes CASSLPGAYEQYF. This rearrangement joins TRBV5-4 to TRBJ2-7, with D perhaps matching TRBD2 (6 bases). V lost 1 base to trimming and J lost 2 bases, with 7 bases between them. The CDR3 is made up of 13 amino acids. Per germline, CDR1 SGHNT and CDR2 YYREEE (reference sequence).